The source of this TCR beta chain is a study of cytomegalovirus exposure and HLA in healthy donors. The study's findings and limits: The authors reported that TCR beta sequences could predict HLA-A and HLA-B alleles. These predictions were accurate for most subjects in the first cohort. Being productive about 90% or about 30% of the time was typical of most TCR beta V segments in an earlier analysis. Among TCR beta chains, those listed as cytomegalovirus-associated numbered about 150.

PCR used 60 Vbeta primers and 13 Jbeta primers. Repertoires were generated with immunoSEQ multiplex PCR, while TCRdb's copy carries only in-frame clones and drops some. Among 80,000 to 95,000 clones listed, approximately 71% were seen once. The CDR3 sequence is 14 residues long. The germline V gene encodes CDR1 SGHDT and CDR2 YYEEEE. V lost 4 bases, J lost 9 bases, and 11 bases stayed unmatched. With respect to this clone: Its specificity is unknown.

V is TRBV5-6 and J is TRBJ1-2; the match to TRBD1 covers 8 bases. The sample consisted of PBMCs. This clonotype was sampled from a young woman in good health and CMV-seropositive. CDR3 DNA sequence: TGTGCCAGCAGCCCCCTGACAGGGGCCCGGAGCTACACCTTC. Residues: CASSPLTGARSYTF. The entire variable domain, with the rest obtained from reference TRBV5-6 and TRBJ1-2, is as follows: DAGVTQSPTHLIKTRGQQVTLRCSPKSGHDTVSWYQQALGQGPQFIFQYYEEEERQRGNFPDRFSGHQFPNYSSELNVNALLLGDSALYLCASSPLTGARSYTFGSGTRLTVV.